The T cell receptor beta chain under discussion was sequenced for a study of blood T cells in healthy people across ages (dated by TCRdb to the mid-2010s). For the wider study: In model experiments, template switching captured roughly one uniquely barcoded TCR beta cDNA molecule for every two T cells. Using deep sequencing normalized with unique cDNA molecular identifiers, the study measured how TCR beta repertoire diversity changes with age. For two donors (one aged 18 to 30 and one aged 80 or older), the study analyzed two additional independent replicas of 1 million unique cDNA reads from the same blood draw. To avoid experimental bias, donors of different ages were distributed randomly across sequencing lanes. Four age groups were formed from the donors: young (average around 15 years), middle-aged (less than 40), aged (more than 55) and long-lived (less than 85).

Notes on this clonotype: The target of this receptor is not known. Base qualities are not provided; no much larger clone lies one nucleotide away.

General conclusions and limits of the study: As age increased, observed TCR beta diversity per million T cells dropped in a roughly linear way, and a significant reduction was already evident by age around 41. Estimates of total diversity from one million sequenced T cells were regarded as lower bounds and underestimates. Because donor CMV infection status was unknown, age-related changes in expanded clonotypes were potentially confounded. Conclusive comparison of naive and antigen-experienced compartments was prevented by the profiling of bulk unsorted PBMCs. Compared with the aged group, the long-lived group had more naive CD4+ T cells, fewer expanded clones and increased TCR diversity, a pattern suggesting age selection. A strong correlation was found between observed TCR beta diversity and the percentage of naive T cells measured by flow cytometry.

Donors were a few dozen systemically healthy Caucasian individuals from Russia aged roughly 6 to 90 years. Ten milliliters of peripheral blood were drawn from each donor into EDTA-treated Vacutainer tubes. Ficoll-Paque density-gradient centrifugation was used to isolate PBMCs, with at least 6 million obtained per sample. Trizol reagent was used to extract total RNA from PBMCs, with at least 5 micrograms per sample. The percentages of naive CD45RAhigh/CD27high T cells were determined by flow cytometry on a PBMC aliquot from every donor. Reading from cysteine to phenylalanine, the CDR3 counts 14 amino acids. Left in the record is the CDR3 DNA by itself, 42 bases read in frame from the first base. The germline V gene specifies KGHSH as CDR1 and LQKENI as CDR2. V loses 6 bases at its end and J loses 8 bases; junction bases beyond the gene matches: 4. The library was built by means of 5' RACE. TCRdb records Illumina HiSeq 2500 as the sequencer. A second roughly 7 to 11 cycle PCR used a sample-barcoded 5' primer and a J-beta primer mix. A unique molecular identifier was introduced onto each TCR beta cDNA molecule by a template-switch 5' adaptor carrying 12 random nucleotides. Each sample yielded at least 2.5 million CDR3-containing paired-end reads. All of the RNA was converted into first-strand cDNA using the Mint cDNA synthesis kit, with a TRBC-specific oligonucleotide serving as the primer. All cDNA was treated with uracil-DNA glycosylase and then went through a first 18-cycle PCR with the universal primers M1SS and BC2_uni_R. On the authors' methods: For normalization, 1 million high-quality reads were randomly selected from each sample, with every read carrying a distinct molecular identifier. Reads with shared molecular identifiers were discarded instead of being binned into consensus sequences. MiTCR, run with a Q25 quality threshold and the strictest error-elimination algorithm, handled CDR3 identification, clonotype clustering and error correction. A nonparametric unseen species model using Euler transformation provided a lower-bound estimate of total TCR beta diversity. The public reads were run again by TCRdb, first through fastp at Q25 and then through MiXCR, and only productive beta chains were kept. Every CDR3 protein is listed once, alongside the most common genes and DNA of its rows. These V and J calls rely on TCRdb rather than the paper's analysis. Here the sample has over 1.5 million distinct CDR3 sequences; less than 50% occur a single time. The ten largest account for 2.1% of the sample.

This clonotype originated in a woman aged 40 to 49 in good health. The sequence links TRBV18 to TRBJ2-1; TRBD2 fits 13 bases in the junction. Sequenced material: blood. The CDR3 in this case is CASSTSGGADEQFF. The DNA sequence is given as TGTGCCAGCTCCACTAGCGGGGGGGCCGATGAGCAGTTCTTC.